This T cell receptor (beta chain) was recorded in a study of cytomegalovirus exposure and HLA in healthy donors. Study findings and constraints: The classifier was said to identify cytomegalovirus status with high specificity and sensitivity. Under in vitro conditions, a few CMV-associated chains were confirmed as specific for CMV antigens. While the bulk of TCR sequences proved rare, some public TCRs turned up in many donors. The study put 150 or so TCR beta chains on its list as cytomegalovirus-associated.

Data came from immunoSEQ multiplex PCR; TCRdb stores just in-frame clones and leaves some out. In the table there are 250,000 to 300,000 clones, about 86% of which are singletons. This clone showed up just a few times. The antigen is undetermined. Specimen: PBMCs. The receptor's source is a woman aged 18-29 years in good health and CMV-seronegative.

The CDR3 reads CSVSGTSGEQYF. The CDR3 region has the DNA TGCAGCGTCTCCGGGACTAGCGGTGAGCAGTACTTC. The genes are TRBV29-1 and TRBJ2-7, with TRBD2 identical over 11 bases. Trimming removed 6 bases from V and 7 bases from J; junction bases left unmatched: 5. The CDR3 is 12 amino acids. The germline gives CDR1 SQVTM, CDR2 ANQGSEA.